Below, one T cell receptor (beta chain) is given with its context. The target antigen is unknown. The sample comes from a study of blood T cells in healthy people across ages. Findings of the study overall: Aged donors had fewer naive CD4+ cells and lower diversity than long-lived donors.

A sample-barcoded 5' primer and a J-beta primer mix were used in a second PCR of roughly 7 to 11 cycles. A minimum of 2.5 million CDR3-containing paired-end reads was obtained for each sample. TCRdb redid the calling of the 5' RACE reads with MiXCR, one entry per CDR3 protein. The sample yields about 800,000 distinct CDR3 sequences, about 45% seen once. The CDR3 length is 16 residues. V gave up 5 bases and J gave up 6 bases; unmatched junction bases: 13. CDR1 and CDR2 (germline): MNHEY, SVGAGI. The material sequenced was blood. The J gene is TRBJ2-1, the V gene TRBV6-5; TRBD2 matches 7 bases. The TCR was taken from an older man in good health. The CDR3 bases are TGTGCCAGCAGTCCCCATGGGGCCCGGGGGGTCAATGAGCAGTTCTTC. It specifies CASSPHGARGVNEQFF.